This T cell receptor beta chain was captured by sequencing in a study of blood T cell repertoires in COVID-19. Study background: Samples representing acute and convalescent COVID-19 were sourced from the United States, Italy and Spain.

This clone showed up many times. In the source study's methods: Estimation of nucleated cell counts relied on the amplification of reference gene primers. Produced via immunoSEQ multiplex PCR; TCRdb's table is partial and in-frame only. V and J calls and clone size are as listed in that table; D and trimming were resolved from the DNA. The data show about 110,000 clones, with 70% to 85% seen just once and 1.8% held by the top ten. The CDR3 sequence is 14 residues long. CDR1 is LGHDT and CDR2 is YNNKEL in the germline V gene (reference sequence). The V and J ends lost 3 bases and 7 bases, in that order; junction bases with no gene match: 5.

The specimen was peripheral blood. The source of this sequence is a woman aged 40 to 49 with acute or convalescent COVID-19. J is TRBJ2-1 and V is TRBV3-1 (or the pseudogene TRBV3-2); 8 bases fit TRBD1. CDR3 bases: TGTGCCAGCAGCCAGTCCTACAGGGGGAATGAGCAGTTCTTC. It yields the protein CASSQSYRGNEQFF.